This T cell receptor beta chain was captured by sequencing in a study of shared clonotypes between healthy human individuals. Profiled with immunoSEQ multiplex PCR; TCRdb holds only in-frame clones, not every one. The sample has fewer than 600,000 clones, around three quarters seen once. The germline V gene has CDR1 ENHRY and CDR2 SYGVKD. This CDR3 is 16 amino acids long. After removal of 10 bases from V and 1 base from J, the junction contained 15 bases not matched to a gene. The genes are TRBV10-3 and TRBJ1-2; 7 nucleotides match TRBD1. The sample was PBMCs. The clonotype comes from a woman in her 40s in good health. Some clones in this sample may be carry-over from other donors' samples. CDR3 protein: CATNPGDRNINYGYTF. The DNA for the CDR3 is TGTGCCACCAACCCCGGGGACAGAAACATTAACTATGGCTACACCTTC.